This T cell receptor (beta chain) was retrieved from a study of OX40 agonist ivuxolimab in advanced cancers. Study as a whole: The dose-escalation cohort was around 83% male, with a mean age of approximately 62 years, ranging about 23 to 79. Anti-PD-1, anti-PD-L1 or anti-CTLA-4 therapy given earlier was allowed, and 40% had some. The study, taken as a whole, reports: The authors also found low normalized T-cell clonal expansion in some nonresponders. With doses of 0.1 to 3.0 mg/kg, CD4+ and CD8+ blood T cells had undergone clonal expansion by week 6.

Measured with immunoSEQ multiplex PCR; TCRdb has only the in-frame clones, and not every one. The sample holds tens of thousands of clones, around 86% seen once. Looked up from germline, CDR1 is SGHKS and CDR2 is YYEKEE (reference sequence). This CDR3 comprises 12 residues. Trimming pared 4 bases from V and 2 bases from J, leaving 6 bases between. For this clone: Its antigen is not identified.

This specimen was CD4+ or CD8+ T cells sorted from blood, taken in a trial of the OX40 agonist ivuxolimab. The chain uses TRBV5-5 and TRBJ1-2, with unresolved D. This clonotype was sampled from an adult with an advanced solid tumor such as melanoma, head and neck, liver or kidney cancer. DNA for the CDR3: TGTGCCAGCAGCCGTATGAACTATGGCTACACCTTC. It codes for CASSRMNYGYTF.